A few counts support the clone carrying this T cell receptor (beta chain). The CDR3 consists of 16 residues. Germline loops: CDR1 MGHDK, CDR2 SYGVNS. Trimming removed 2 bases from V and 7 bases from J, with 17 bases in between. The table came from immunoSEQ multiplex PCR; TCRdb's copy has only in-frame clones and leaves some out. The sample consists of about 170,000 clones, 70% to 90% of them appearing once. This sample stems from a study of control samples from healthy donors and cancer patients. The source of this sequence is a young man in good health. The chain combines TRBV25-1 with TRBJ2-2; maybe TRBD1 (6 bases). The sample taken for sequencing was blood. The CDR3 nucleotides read TGTGCCAGCAGTGAAGGCAGGGGAATGACTGACGGGGAGCTGTTTTTT. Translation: CASSEGRGMTDGELFF.